This T cell receptor (beta chain) was sequenced for a study of OX40 agonist ivuxolimab in advanced cancers. Turning to the study itself: Of the participants, under 50% had some prior anti-PD-1, anti-PD-L1 or anti-CTLA-4 therapy, which was allowed. Among those treated, three patients had partial responses, one with hepatocellular carcinoma and two with cutaneous melanoma.

The CDR3 covers 13 residues. Trimming removed 3 bases from V and 4 bases from J, with 6 bases in between. CDR1 is SEHNR and CDR2 is FQNEAQ in the germline V gene (reference sequence). Sequencing was performed with immunoSEQ multiplex PCR; in TCRdb, only in-frame clones are kept and a portion is missing. Found here are about 64,000 clones, 75% to 90% of them singletons; the top ten hold more than 13%. The sequencing here drew on CD4+ or CD8+ T cells sorted from blood, taken in a trial of the OX40 agonist ivuxolimab. V and J are TRBV7-9 and TRBJ1-4; D not resolved. The TCR comes from an adult with an advanced solid tumor such as melanoma, head and neck, liver or kidney cancer. The CDR3 loop is CASSFPGNEKLFF. The CDR3, as DNA: TGTGCCAGCAGCTTCCCGGGTAATGAAAAACTGTTTTTT.